This is a list of T cell receptor beta chains from one sample in a study of Tregs in tolerant kidney transplant recipients. Clones were sequenced by immunoSEQ multiplex PCR, and TCRdb holds only the in-frame ones, with some missing. The data hold about 77,000 clones, with roughly 98% observed a single time. This sample comprised CD4+ T cells from blood, obtained before the transplant. The source is a human donor who received a combined kidney and bone marrow transplant. Both conserved end residues are part of each CDR3. The D gene is left open where the match is weak. Clone size is stated in some rows and not others, as once, few, many or a class when expanded.

d_gene: .; j_gene: TRBJ2-7; abundance: .; v_gene: TRBV5-1; CDR3aa: CASSLETVSYEQYF; CDR3nt: TGCGCCAGCAGCTTGGAAACAGTTTCCTACGAGCAGTACTTC
d_gene: .; j_gene: TRBJ2-1; abundance: .; v_gene: TRBV7-2; CDR3aa: CASSLPRGTYNEQFF; CDR3nt: TGTGCCAGCAGCTTACCCAGAGGGACCTACAATGAGCAGTTCTTC
d_gene: TRBD1; j_gene: TRBJ2-2; abundance: .; v_gene: TRBV7-7; CDR3aa: CASSSGTGDTGELFF; CDR3nt: TGTGCCAGCAGTTCCGGGACAGGGGACACCGGGGAGCTGTTTTTT
d_gene: TRBD2; j_gene: TRBJ2-3; abundance: .; v_gene: TRBV7-2; CDR3aa: CASSFASSRGGYTDTQYF; CDR3nt: TGTGCCAGCAGCTTTGCCTCCTCGCGGGGGGGATACACAGATACGCAGTATTTT
d_gene: .; j_gene: TRBJ2-5; abundance: .; v_gene: TRBV9; CDR3aa: CASSTWDSSAETQYF; CDR3nt: TGTGCCAGCAGCACCTGGGACTCCTCGGCGGAGACCCAGTACTTC
d_gene: .; j_gene: TRBJ1-3; abundance: .; v_gene: TRBV5-1; CDR3aa: CASSSEYGNTIYF; CDR3nt: TGCGCCAGCAGCTCTGAGTATGGAAACACCATATATTTT
d_gene: TRBD1; j_gene: TRBJ1-5; abundance: .; v_gene: TRBV11-2; CDR3aa: CASSLGDRGQGSNQPQHF; CDR3nt: TGTGCCAGCAGCTTAGGTGACAGGGGGCAAGGGAGCAATCAGCCCCAGCATTTT
d_gene: .; j_gene: TRBJ2-3; abundance: .; v_gene: TRBV9; CDR3aa: CASSVGGSTDTQYF; CDR3nt: TGTGCCAGCAGCGTGGGGGGAAGCACAGATACGCAGTATTTT
d_gene: .; j_gene: TRBJ2-7; abundance: .; v_gene: TRBV19; CDR3aa: CASSIAPGYSSYEQYF; CDR3nt: TGTGCCAGTAGTATAGCCCCAGGCTATAGCTCCTACGAGCAGTACTTC
d_gene: TRBD2; j_gene: TRBJ2-7; abundance: .; v_gene: TRBV5-4; CDR3aa: CASSILAGDSYEQYF; CDR3nt: TGTGCCAGCAGCATATTAGCGGGAGACTCCTACGAGCAGTACTTC
d_gene: .; j_gene: TRBJ1-3; abundance: once; v_gene: TRBV7-9; CDR3aa: CASSQSTDTGNTIYF; CDR3nt: TGTGCCAGCAGCCAGTCGACAGATACTGGAAACACCATATATTTT
d_gene: .; j_gene: TRBJ1-5; abundance: .; v_gene: TRBV7-2; CDR3aa: CASSRTGDEPQHF; CDR3nt: TGTGCCAGCAGCAGAACGGGGGATGAGCCCCAGCATTTT
d_gene: TRBD2; j_gene: TRBJ2-1; abundance: .; v_gene: TRBV6-5; CDR3aa: CASTDSGTNEQFF; CDR3nt: TGTGCCAGCACAGATAGCGGGACCAATGAGCAGTTCTTC
d_gene: TRBD1; j_gene: TRBJ2-3; abundance: .; v_gene: TRBV4-2; CDR3aa: CASSIRQGGFTDTQYF; CDR3nt: TGTGCCAGCAGCATAAGACAGGGGGGTTTCACAGATACGCAGTATTTT
d_gene: TRBD1; j_gene: TRBJ2-5; abundance: .; v_gene: TRBV29-1; CDR3aa: CSVYLTGGRETQYF; CDR3nt: TGCAGCGTTTATCTTACAGGGGGGAGAGAGACCCAGTACTTC
d_gene: .; j_gene: TRBJ2-3; abundance: .; v_gene: TRBV27; CDR3aa: CASSLSLGANRDTQYF; CDR3nt: TGTGCCAGCAGTTTATCGCTTGGGGCAAATAGAGATACGCAGTATTTT
d_gene: TRBD2; j_gene: TRBJ2-1; abundance: .; v_gene: TRBV13; CDR3aa: CASSRRLAGINNEQFF; CDR3nt: TGTGCCAGCAGCCGCCGCCTAGCGGGGATCAACAATGAGCAGTTCTTC
d_gene: TRBD1; j_gene: TRBJ2-2; abundance: .; v_gene: TRBV4-3; CDR3aa: CASRTRDRGTGELFF; CDR3nt: TGCGCCAGCAGGACCAGGGACAGAGGCACCGGGGAGCTGTTTTTT
d_gene: .; j_gene: TRBJ1-2; abundance: once; v_gene: TRBV12-5; CDR3aa: CASGPDRGYGYTF; CDR3nt: TGTGCTAGTGGGCCCGATAGGGGGTATGGCTACACCTTC
d_gene: .; j_gene: TRBJ1-1; abundance: .; v_gene: TRBV5-1; CDR3aa: CASSFPGLGNTEAFF; CDR3nt: TGCGCCAGCAGCTTTCCAGGGTTGGGGAACACTGAAGCTTTCTTT
d_gene: TRBD1; j_gene: TRBJ1-2; abundance: .; v_gene: TRBV27; CDR3aa: CASSLTTGGRYGYTF; CDR3nt: TGTGCCAGCAGTTTAACGACAGGGGGCAGATATGGCTACACCTTC
d_gene: .; j_gene: TRBJ1-1; abundance: .; v_gene: TRBV10-3; CDR3aa: CAISLDRNTEAFF; CDR3nt: TGTGCCATCAGTCTCGACAGGAACACTGAAGCTTTCTTT
d_gene: .; j_gene: TRBJ2-2; abundance: .; v_gene: TRBV27; CDR3aa: CASSRTNVAGELFF; CDR3nt: TGTGCCAGCAGTAGGACTAATGTGGCCGGGGAGCTGTTTTTT
d_gene: .; j_gene: TRBJ1-1; abundance: .; v_gene: TRBV5-1; CDR3aa: CASSPRQFWDVNTEAFF; CDR3nt: TGCGCCAGCAGCCCACGACAGTTTTGGGATGTGAACACTGAAGCTTTCTTT
d_gene: .; j_gene: TRBJ1-6; abundance: once; v_gene: TRBV7-2; CDR3aa: CASSLGPAQNSPLHF; CDR3nt: TGTGCCAGCAGCTTAGGCCCGGCACAGAATTCACCCCTCCACTTT
d_gene: TRBD1; j_gene: TRBJ1-1; abundance: .; v_gene: TRBV11-1; CDR3aa: CASSPRVGGTAEAFF; CDR3nt: TGTGCCAGCAGCCCCCGGGTAGGGGGCACCGCTGAAGCTTTCTTT
d_gene: .; j_gene: TRBJ1-1; abundance: .; v_gene: TRBV4-3; CDR3aa: CASSQAILTGGTEAFF; CDR3nt: TGCGCCAGCAGCCAAGCCATCCTCACGGGGGGCACTGAAGCTTTCTTT
d_gene: TRBD1; j_gene: TRBJ1-1; abundance: .; v_gene: TRBV6-4; CDR3aa: CASREQGDSTEAFF; CDR3nt: TGTGCCAGCAGGGAACAGGGGGATAGCACTGAAGCTTTCTTT
d_gene: .; j_gene: TRBJ1-2; abundance: .; v_gene: TRBV11-2; CDR3aa: CASSLAGYYGYTF; CDR3nt: TGTGCCAGCAGCTTGGCCGGGTACTATGGCTACACCTTC
d_gene: .; j_gene: TRBJ2-1; abundance: .; v_gene: TRBV18; CDR3aa: CASSPRAVDEQFF; CDR3nt: TGTGCCAGCTCACCACGAGCGGTTGATGAGCAGTTCTTC
d_gene: TRBD1; j_gene: TRBJ2-2; abundance: .; v_gene: TRBV7-3; CDR3aa: CASSLRWTGGTGELFF; CDR3nt: TGTGCCAGCAGCTTAAGGTGGACAGGGGGCACCGGGGAGCTGTTTTTT
d_gene: .; j_gene: TRBJ2-7; abundance: .; v_gene: TRBV15; CDR3aa: CATSRDLSYEQYF; CDR3nt: TGTGCCACCAGCAGAGATCTATCCTACGAGCAGTACTTC
d_gene: .; j_gene: TRBJ2-2; abundance: .; v_gene: TRBV6-5; CDR3aa: CASSRTGHGELFF; CDR3nt: TGTGCCAGCAGTCGAACAGGGCACGGGGAGCTGTTTTTT
d_gene: .; j_gene: TRBJ2-3; abundance: .; v_gene: TRBV7-3; CDR3aa: CASSFLSSTDTQYF; CDR3nt: TGTGCCAGCAGCTTCCTCTCTAGCACAGATACGCAGTATTTT
d_gene: .; j_gene: TRBJ2-2; abundance: .; v_gene: TRBV4-3; CDR3aa: CASSQDTLVSGELFF; CDR3nt: TGCGCCAGCAGCCAAGATACACTAGTTTCCGGGGAGCTGTTTTTT
d_gene: TRBD1; j_gene: TRBJ2-3; abundance: .; v_gene: TRBV30; CDR3aa: CASDRGTDTQYF; CDR3nt: TGTGCCTCGGACAGGGGGACAGATACGCAGTATTTT
d_gene: .; j_gene: TRBJ1-3; abundance: .; v_gene: TRBV29-1; CDR3aa: CSVVRDTNSGNTMYF; CDR3nt: TGCAGCGTTGTTCGGGACACCAACTCTGGAAACACCATGTATTTT
d_gene: TRBD1; j_gene: TRBJ1-2; abundance: .; v_gene: TRBV27; CDR3aa: CASSPLRGPYGYTF; CDR3nt: TGTGCCAGCAGTCCCCTCAGGGGGCCGTATGGCTACACCTTC
d_gene: .; j_gene: TRBJ2-7; abundance: once; v_gene: TRBV5-4; CDR3aa: CASSFSSQTSEQYF; CDR3nt: TGTGCCAGCAGCTTCTCCTCACAGACCTCCGAGCAGTACTTC
d_gene: .; j_gene: TRBJ1-6; abundance: .; v_gene: TRBV5-6; CDR3aa: CASSLAGRGPNSPLHF; CDR3nt: TGTGCCAGCAGCTTGGCTGGCCGGGGTCCCAATTCACCCCTCCACTTT
d_gene: TRBD1; j_gene: TRBJ1-4; abundance: .; v_gene: TRBV7-2; CDR3aa: CASSFSGGINEKLFF; CDR3nt: TGTGCCAGCAGCTTCTCAGGGGGAATTAATGAAAAACTGTTTTTT
d_gene: TRBD2; j_gene: TRBJ2-5; abundance: .; v_gene: TRBV27; CDR3aa: CASRLAAPLGETQYF; CDR3nt: TGTGCCAGCAGACTAGCGGCCCCCCTGGGAGAGACCCAGTACTTC
d_gene: .; j_gene: TRBJ2-7; abundance: .; v_gene: TRBV4-2; CDR3aa: CASSQAAGNYEQYF; CDR3nt: TGTGCCAGCAGCCAAGCCGCGGGTAACTACGAGCAGTACTTC
d_gene: .; j_gene: TRBJ1-2; abundance: .; v_gene: TRBV30; CDR3aa: CAWSAGHHLTGYTF; CDR3nt: TGTGCCTGGAGTGCAGGACACCATTTGACTGGCTACACCTTC
d_gene: .; j_gene: TRBJ1-2; abundance: .; v_gene: TRBV14; CDR3aa: CASSQGAGGDYGYTF; CDR3nt: TGTGCCAGCAGCCAAGGGGCTGGAGGGGACTATGGCTACACCTTC
d_gene: TRBD2; j_gene: TRBJ2-5; abundance: .; v_gene: TRBV5-8; CDR3aa: CASSLGLAGVQETQYF; CDR3nt: TGTGCCAGCAGCTTGGGACTAGCGGGAGTGCAAGAGACCCAGTACTTC
d_gene: .; j_gene: TRBJ1-4; abundance: .; v_gene: TRBV6-5; CDR3aa: CASTGPGANEKLFF; CDR3nt: TGTGCCAGCACAGGGCCGGGGGCTAATGAAAAACTGTTTTTT
d_gene: TRBD1; j_gene: TRBJ2-7; abundance: .; v_gene: TRBV6-1; CDR3aa: CASSTTNRGSYEQYF; CDR3nt: TGTGCCAGCAGTACGACCAACAGGGGGTCCTACGAGCAGTACTTC
d_gene: TRBD2; j_gene: TRBJ2-2; abundance: .; v_gene: TRBV9; CDR3aa: CASSVRAGSTGELFF; CDR3nt: TGTGCCAGCAGCGTTAGAGCGGGATCGACCGGGGAGCTGTTTTTT
d_gene: TRBD2; j_gene: TRBJ2-1; abundance: once; v_gene: TRBV27; CDR3aa: CASSSLTTSPGYNEQFF; CDR3nt: TGTGCCAGCAGTTCCCTCACGACTAGCCCGGGGTACAATGAGCAGTTCTTC